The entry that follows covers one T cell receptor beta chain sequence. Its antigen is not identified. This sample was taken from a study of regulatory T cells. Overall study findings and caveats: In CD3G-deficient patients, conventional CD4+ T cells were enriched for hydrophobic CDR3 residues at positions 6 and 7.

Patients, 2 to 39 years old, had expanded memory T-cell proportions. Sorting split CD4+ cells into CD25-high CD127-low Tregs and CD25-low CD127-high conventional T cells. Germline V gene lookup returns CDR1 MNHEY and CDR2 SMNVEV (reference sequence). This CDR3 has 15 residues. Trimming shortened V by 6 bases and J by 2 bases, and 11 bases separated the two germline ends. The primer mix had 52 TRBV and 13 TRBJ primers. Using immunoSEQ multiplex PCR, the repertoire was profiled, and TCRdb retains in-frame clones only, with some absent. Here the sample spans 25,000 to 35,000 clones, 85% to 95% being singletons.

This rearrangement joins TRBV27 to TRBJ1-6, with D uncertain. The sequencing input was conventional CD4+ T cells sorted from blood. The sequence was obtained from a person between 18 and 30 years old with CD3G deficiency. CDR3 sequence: CASRRESTYNSPLHF. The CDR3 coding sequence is TGTGCCAGCAGACGGGAGTCAACCTATAATTCACCCCTCCACTTT.